The clone carrying this T cell receptor (beta chain) appeared a single time. The antigen is unknown. Donors consisted of healthy bone marrow donors. Donors showed nominal health when sampled, although they likely had unrecorded immune exposures. V dropped 5 bases and J dropped 2; count of bases not matched to a gene: 11. CDR3 length: 16 residues. The germline CDR1 and CDR2 sequences are MDHEN and SYDVKM. The PCR had 60 Vbeta and 13 Jbeta primers. Only in-frame clones appear in the TCRdb table, and some are missing; sequencing was by immunoSEQ multiplex PCR. The sample carries roughly 93,000 clones, around 67% recorded once. These data belong to a study of cytomegalovirus exposure and HLA in healthy donors. Study-wide background: Early on, a data release was issued that held about 85 million unique TCRs from HLA-typed donors. General study findings and limits: Earlier analysis found most TCR beta V segments productive about 87% or about 30% of the time.

The V gene is TRBV28, the J gene TRBJ2-5; TRBD1 agrees at 7 bases. This clonotype was sampled from a male donor in good health and CMV-seronegative. The sequenced sample consisted of PBMCs. The CDR3 DNA follows: TGTGCCAGCAGTCCATGGGTCCGGGACAGTCAAGAGACCCAGTACTTC. Translating gives CASSPWVRDSQETQYF.